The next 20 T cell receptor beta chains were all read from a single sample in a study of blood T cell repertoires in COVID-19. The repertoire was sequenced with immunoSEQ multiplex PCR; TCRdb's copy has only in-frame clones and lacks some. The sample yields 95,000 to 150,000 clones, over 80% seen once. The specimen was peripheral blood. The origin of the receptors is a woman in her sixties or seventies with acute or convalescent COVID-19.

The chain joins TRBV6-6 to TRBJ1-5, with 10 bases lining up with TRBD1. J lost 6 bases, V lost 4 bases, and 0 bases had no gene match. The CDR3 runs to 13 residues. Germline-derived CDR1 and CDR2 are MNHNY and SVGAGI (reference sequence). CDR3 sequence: CASSWTGGQPQHF. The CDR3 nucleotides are TGTGCCAGCAGTTGGACAGGGGGTCAGCCCCAGCATTTT.

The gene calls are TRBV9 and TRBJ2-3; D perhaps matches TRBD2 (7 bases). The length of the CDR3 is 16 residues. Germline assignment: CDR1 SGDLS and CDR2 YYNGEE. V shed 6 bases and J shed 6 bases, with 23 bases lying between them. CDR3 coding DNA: TGTGCCAGCACCCGCCGGGGGGCGGGCATCCCCGATACGCAGTATTTT. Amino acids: CASTRRGAGIPDTQYF.

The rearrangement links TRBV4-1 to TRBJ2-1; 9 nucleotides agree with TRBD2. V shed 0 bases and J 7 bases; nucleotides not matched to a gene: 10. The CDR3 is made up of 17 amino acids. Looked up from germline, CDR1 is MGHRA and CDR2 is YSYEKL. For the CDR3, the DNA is TGCGCCAGCAGCCAAGAAGGCATGGCGGGGGGGCCAAATGAGCAGTTCTTC. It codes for CASSQEGMAGGPNEQFF.

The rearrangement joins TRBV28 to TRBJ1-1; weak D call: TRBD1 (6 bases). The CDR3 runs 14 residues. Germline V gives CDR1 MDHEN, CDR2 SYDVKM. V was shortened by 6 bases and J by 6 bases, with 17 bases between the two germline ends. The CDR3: CASSLLRGVAEAFF. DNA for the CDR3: TGTGCCAGCAGCCTACTCAGGGGAGTGGCTGAAGCTTTCTTT. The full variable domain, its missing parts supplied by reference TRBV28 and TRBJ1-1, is DVKVTQSSRYLVKRTGEKVFLECVQDMDHENMFWYRQDPGLGLRLIYFSYDVKMKEKGDIPEGYSVSREKKERFSLILESASTNQTSMYLCASSLLRGVAEAFFGQGTRLTVV.

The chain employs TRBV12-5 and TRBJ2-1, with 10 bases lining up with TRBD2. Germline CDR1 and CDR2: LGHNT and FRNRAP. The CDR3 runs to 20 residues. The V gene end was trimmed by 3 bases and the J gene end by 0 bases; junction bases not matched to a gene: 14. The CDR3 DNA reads TGTGCTAGTGGTTTTCTAGCGGGGGCGCTCCCCGAAAGCTCCTACAATGAGCAGTTCTTC. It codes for CASGFLAGALPESSYNEQFF.

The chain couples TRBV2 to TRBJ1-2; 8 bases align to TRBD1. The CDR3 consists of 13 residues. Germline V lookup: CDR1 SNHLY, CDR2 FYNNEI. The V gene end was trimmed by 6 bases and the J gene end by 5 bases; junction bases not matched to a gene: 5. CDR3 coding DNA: TGTGCCAGCAGGACAGGGGTAGGGTATGGCTACACCTTC. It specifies CASRTGVGYGYTF.

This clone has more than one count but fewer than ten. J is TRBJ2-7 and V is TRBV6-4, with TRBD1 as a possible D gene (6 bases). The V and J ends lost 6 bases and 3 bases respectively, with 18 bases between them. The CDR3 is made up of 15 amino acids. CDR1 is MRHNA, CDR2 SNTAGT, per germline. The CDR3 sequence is CASRRAEDSFYEQYF. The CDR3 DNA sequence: TGTGCCAGCAGAAGGGCGGAGGACAGTTTCTACGAGCAGTACTTC.

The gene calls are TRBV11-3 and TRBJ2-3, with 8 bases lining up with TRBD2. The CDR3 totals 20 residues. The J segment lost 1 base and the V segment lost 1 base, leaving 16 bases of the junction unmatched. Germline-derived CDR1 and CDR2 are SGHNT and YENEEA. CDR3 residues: CASSLGFGAGGPLRTDTQYF. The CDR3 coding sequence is TGTGCCAGCAGCTTAGGGTTTGGGGCGGGGGGACCACTACGCACAGATACGCAGTATTTT.

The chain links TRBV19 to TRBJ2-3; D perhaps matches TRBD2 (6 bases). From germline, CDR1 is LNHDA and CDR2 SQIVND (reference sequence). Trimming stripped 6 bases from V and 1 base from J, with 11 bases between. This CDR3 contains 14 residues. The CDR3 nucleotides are TGTGCCAGTAGGGCATCGGGGGGCACAGATACGCAGTATTTT. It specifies CASRASGGTDTQYF.

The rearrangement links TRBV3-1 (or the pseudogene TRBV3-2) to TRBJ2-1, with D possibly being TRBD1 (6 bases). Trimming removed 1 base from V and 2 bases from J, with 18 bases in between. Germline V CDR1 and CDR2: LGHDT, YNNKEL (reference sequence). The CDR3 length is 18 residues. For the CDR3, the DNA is TGTGCCAGCAGCCAAGGAAGCCCGACAGGCTGGACCTACAATGAGCAGTTCTTC. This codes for CASSQGSPTGWTYNEQFF.

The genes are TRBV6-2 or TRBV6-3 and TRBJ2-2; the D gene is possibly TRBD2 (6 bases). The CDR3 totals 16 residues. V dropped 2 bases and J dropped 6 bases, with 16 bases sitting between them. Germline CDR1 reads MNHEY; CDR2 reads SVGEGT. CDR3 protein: CASSYSRDSPSGELFF. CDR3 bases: TGTGCCAGCAGTTACAGCCGGGACTCCCCGTCCGGGGAGCTGTTTTTT.

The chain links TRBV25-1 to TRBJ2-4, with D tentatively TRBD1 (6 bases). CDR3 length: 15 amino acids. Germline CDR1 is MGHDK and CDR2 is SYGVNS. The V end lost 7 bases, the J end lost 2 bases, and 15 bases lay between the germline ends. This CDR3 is CASTTGRDTKNIQYF. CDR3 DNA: TGTGCCAGCACTACAGGCCGGGACACCAAAAACATTCAGTACTTC.

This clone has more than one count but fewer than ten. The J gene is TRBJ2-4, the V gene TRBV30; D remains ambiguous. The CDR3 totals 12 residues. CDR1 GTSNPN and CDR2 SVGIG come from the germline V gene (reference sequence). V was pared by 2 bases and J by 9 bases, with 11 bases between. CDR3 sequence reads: CAWSLRVGIQYF. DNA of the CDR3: TGTGCCTGGAGTTTACGGGTCGGCATTCAGTACTTC.

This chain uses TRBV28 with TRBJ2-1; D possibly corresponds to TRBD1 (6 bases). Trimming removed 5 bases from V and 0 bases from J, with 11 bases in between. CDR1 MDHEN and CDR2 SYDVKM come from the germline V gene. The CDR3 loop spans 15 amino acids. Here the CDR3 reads CASSPHRVSYNEQFF. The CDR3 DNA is TGTGCCAGCAGTCCACACAGGGTCTCCTACAATGAGCAGTTCTTC.

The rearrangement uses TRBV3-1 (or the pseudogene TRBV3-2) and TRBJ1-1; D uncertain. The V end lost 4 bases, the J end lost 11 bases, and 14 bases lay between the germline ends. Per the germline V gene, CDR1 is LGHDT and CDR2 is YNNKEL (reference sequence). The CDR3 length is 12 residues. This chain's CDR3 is CASSPGSSGAFF. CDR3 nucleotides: TGTGCCAGCAGCCCGGGGTCGAGTGGGGCTTTCTTT.

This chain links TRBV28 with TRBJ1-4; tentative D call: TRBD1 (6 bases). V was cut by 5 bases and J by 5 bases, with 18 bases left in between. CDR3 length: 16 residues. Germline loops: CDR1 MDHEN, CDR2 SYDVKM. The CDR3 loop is CASSPKAPRGNEKLFF. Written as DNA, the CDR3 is TGTGCCAGCAGTCCCAAGGCCCCAAGGGGGAATGAAAAACTGTTTTTT.

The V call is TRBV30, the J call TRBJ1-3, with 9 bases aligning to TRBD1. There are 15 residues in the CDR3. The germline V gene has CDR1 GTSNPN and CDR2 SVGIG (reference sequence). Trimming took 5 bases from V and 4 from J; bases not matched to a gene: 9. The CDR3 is CAWDRGTGFGNTIYF. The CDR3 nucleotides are TGTGCCTGGGACCGCGGGACAGGGTTCGGAAACACCATATATTTT.

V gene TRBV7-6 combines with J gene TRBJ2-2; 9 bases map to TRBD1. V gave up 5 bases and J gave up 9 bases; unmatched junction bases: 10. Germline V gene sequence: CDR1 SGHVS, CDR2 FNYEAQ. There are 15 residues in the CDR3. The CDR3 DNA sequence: TGTGCCAGCAGCCCGGGACAGGGAAAGGACCGGGAGCTGTTTTTT. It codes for CASSPGQGKDRELFF.

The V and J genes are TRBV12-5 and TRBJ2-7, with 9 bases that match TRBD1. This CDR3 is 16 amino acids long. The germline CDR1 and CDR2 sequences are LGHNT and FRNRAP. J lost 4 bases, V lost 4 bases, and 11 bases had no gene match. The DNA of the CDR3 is TGTGCTAGTGGTTCCCAACCGGGACAGGGAGCATACGAGCAGTACTTC. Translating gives CASGSQPGQGAYEQYF.

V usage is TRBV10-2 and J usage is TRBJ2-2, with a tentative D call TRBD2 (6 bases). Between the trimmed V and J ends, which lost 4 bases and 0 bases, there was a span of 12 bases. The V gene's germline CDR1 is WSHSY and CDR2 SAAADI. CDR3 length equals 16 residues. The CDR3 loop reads CASSGSGATNTGELFF. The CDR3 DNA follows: TGCGCCAGCAGTGGTAGCGGAGCCACGAACACCGGGGAGCTGTTTTTT.